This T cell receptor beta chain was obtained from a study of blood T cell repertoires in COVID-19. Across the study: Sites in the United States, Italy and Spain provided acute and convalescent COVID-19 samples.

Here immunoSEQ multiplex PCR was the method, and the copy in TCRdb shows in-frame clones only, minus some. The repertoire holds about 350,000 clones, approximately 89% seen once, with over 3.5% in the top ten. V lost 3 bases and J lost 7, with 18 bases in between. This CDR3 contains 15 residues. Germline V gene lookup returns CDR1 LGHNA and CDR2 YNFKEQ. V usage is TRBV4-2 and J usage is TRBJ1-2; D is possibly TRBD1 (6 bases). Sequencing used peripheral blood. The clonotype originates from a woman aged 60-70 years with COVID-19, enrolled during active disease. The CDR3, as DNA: TGTGCCAGCAGCCACAGTGGGGGCCCTAGGGGTGGCTACACCTTC. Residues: CASSHSGGPRGGYTF.